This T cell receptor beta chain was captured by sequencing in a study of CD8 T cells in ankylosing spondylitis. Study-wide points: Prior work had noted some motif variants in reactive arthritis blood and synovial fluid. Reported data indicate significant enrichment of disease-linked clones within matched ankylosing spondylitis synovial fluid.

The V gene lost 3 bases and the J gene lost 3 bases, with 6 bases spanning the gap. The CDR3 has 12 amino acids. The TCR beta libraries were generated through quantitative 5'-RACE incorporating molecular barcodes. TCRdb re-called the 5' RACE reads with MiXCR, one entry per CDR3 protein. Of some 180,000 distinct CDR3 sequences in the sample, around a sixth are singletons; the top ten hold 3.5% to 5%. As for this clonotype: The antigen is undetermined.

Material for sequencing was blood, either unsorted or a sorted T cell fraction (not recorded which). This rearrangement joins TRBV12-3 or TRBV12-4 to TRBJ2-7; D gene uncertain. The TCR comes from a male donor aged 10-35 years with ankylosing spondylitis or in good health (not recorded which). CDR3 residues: CASSFRGYEQYF. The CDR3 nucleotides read TGTGCCAGCAGTTTCAGAGGCTACGAGCAGTACTTC.